The next 29 T cell receptor beta chains were all read from a single sample in a study of blood T cell repertoires in COVID-19 (dated by TCRdb to the early 2020s). Receptor amplification or capture employed the immunoSEQ multiplex PCR assay. The immuneACCESS repertoire file appears here via TCRdb, limited to in-frame rearrangements. These files lack a portion of the clones; in checked studies, under half of the deficit traces to unresolved V genes, and the cause of the others is not known. Within this sample are around 200,000 clones, with about nine tenths of them counted one time only. Jointly, the top ten make up approximately 0.69% of the sample. Source material: peripheral blood. These receptors all come from a middle-aged man with acute or convalescent COVID-19.

The rearrangement joins TRBV27 to TRBJ1-5; TRBD1 matches at 7 bases. Germline V lookup: CDR1 MNHEY, CDR2 SMNVEV (reference sequence). The CDR3 is 15 amino acids. V shed 4 bases and J 2 bases; nucleotides not matched to a gene: 5. CDR3 sequence reads: CASSWDSLGNQPQHF. The DNA of the CDR3 is TGTGCCAGCAGTTGGGACAGTCTGGGCAATCAGCCCCAGCATTTT.

This clone was picked up a small number of times. The chain recombines TRBV10-1 with TRBJ1-2; no definite D call. Trimming pared 0 bases from V and 2 bases from J, leaving 7 bases between. Germline V CDR1 and CDR2: WNHNN, SYGVQD (reference sequence). This CDR3 is 14 amino acids long. CDR3 DNA sequence: TGCGCCAGCAGTGAGTCCACGGGGAACTATGGCTACACCTTC. It specifies CASSESTGNYGYTF.

The V call is TRBV9, the J call TRBJ2-3; D is ambiguous. CDR1 is SGDLS, CDR2 YYNGEE, per germline. Trimming shortened V by 4 bases and J by 0 bases, and 6 bases separated the two germline ends. This CDR3 region has 13 residues. The DNA of the CDR3 is TGTGCCAGCAGCTTATCGAGCACAGATACGCAGTATTTT. It yields the protein CASSLSSTDTQYF.

The chain links TRBV27 to TRBJ1-5; 7 positions agree with TRBD1. J lost 2 bases, V lost 6 bases, and 10 bases had no gene match. The CDR3 is 16 residues long. CDR1 is MNHEY, CDR2 SMNVEV, per germline (reference sequence). CDR3: CASSALQGGRNQPQHF. The DNA for the CDR3 is TGTGCCAGCAGCGCCCTCCAGGGGGGTCGCAATCAGCCCCAGCATTTT.

The CDR3 sequence: CATAKVWAGLSSGNTIYF. CDR3 nucleotide sequence: TGTGCCACCGCAAAGGTATGGGCAGGCCTGAGCTCTGGAAACACCATATATTTT. The chain recombines TRBV19 with TRBJ1-3; D is ambiguous. The germline V gene encodes CDR1 LNHDA and CDR2 SQIVND (reference sequence). Trimming removed 10 bases from V and 0 bases from J, with 25 bases in between. The CDR3 contains 18 residues.

This chain joins TRBV18 and TRBJ2-7; D remains unclear. CDR1 KGHSH and CDR2 LQKENI come from the germline V gene. The CDR3 contains 15 residues. Between the trimmed V and J ends, which lost 2 bases and 4 bases, there was a span of 15 bases. The CDR3 loop is CASSPIPRSQYEQYF. The CDR3, as DNA: TGTGCCAGCTCACCAATTCCCCGGAGCCAGTACGAGCAGTACTTC. Looking up the rest from reference TRBV18 and TRBJ2-7 gives the full variable domain: NAGVMQNPRHLVRRRGQEARLRCSPMKGHSHVYWYRQLPEEGLKFMVYLQKENIIDESGMPKERFSAEFPKEGPSILRIQQVVRGDSAAYFCASSPIPRSQYEQYFGPGTRLTVT.

V gene TRBV7-2 combines with J gene TRBJ2-2, with 11 bases matching TRBD2. Trimming took 4 bases from V and 5 from J; bases not matched to a gene: 6. The CDR3 runs 16 residues. Per the germline V gene, CDR1 is SGHTA and CDR2 is FQGNSA. The CDR3 bases are TGTGCCAGCAGCTCCATAGCGGGAGGGGGGACCGGGGAGCTGTTTTTT. Amino acids: CASSSIAGGGTGELFF.

The rearrangement joins TRBV5-1 to TRBJ2-1; the match to TRBD2 covers 12 bases. The V gene's germline CDR1 is SGHRS and CDR2 YFSETQ. The CDR3 covers 19 residues. Trimming took 3 bases from V and 0 from J; bases not matched to a gene: 10. The CDR3 region is CASSSPGLAGRSSYNEQFF. The CDR3 nucleotides read TGCGCCAGCAGCTCCCCCGGACTAGCGGGGCGGAGCTCCTACAATGAGCAGTTCTTC.

This clone came up a few times. The V call is TRBV10-3, the J call TRBJ2-7, with 9 nucleotides matching TRBD1. Trimming cost V 7 bases and J 2 bases; bases outside gene matches: 3. The CDR3 is 13 residues long. CDR1 is ENHRY and CDR2 is SYGVKD in the germline V gene. CDR3 residues: CAINRGLAYEQYF. CDR3 in DNA: TGTGCCATCAACAGGGGGCTCGCCTACGAGCAGTACTTC.

V and J are TRBV19 and TRBJ2-5; D gene unclear. The CDR3 extends over 15 amino acids. Between the trimmed V and J ends, which lost 3 bases and 2 bases, there was a span of 13 bases. Per the germline V gene, CDR1 is LNHDA and CDR2 is SQIVND (reference sequence). The CDR3: CASSMSTLTQETQYF. CDR3 sequence (DNA): TGTGCCAGTAGTATGTCGACATTAACTCAAGAGACCCAGTACTTC.

The chain couples TRBV19 to TRBJ2-1, with 11 bases matching TRBD2. The CDR3 runs 20 residues. Germline-derived CDR1 and CDR2 are LNHDA and SQIVND (reference sequence). The trim removed 4 bases at V and 9 bases at J, leaving 23 bases unmatched. CDR3 bases: TGTGCCAGTAGTACCCCCCTGGCTAGCGGGAGGACCATCTACAATGTTGAGCAGTTCTTC. Translated, it gives CASSTPLASGRTIYNVEQFF.

The chain is built from TRBV7-9 and TRBJ2-7; D is undetermined. V was trimmed by 3 bases and J by 4 bases, leaving 7 bases between them. Germline-derived CDR1 and CDR2 are SEHNR and FQNEAQ (reference sequence). The CDR3 loop spans 12 amino acids. The chain's CDR3 is CASSFGEYEQYF. The CDR3 coding sequence is TGTGCCAGCAGCTTCGGAGAGTACGAGCAGTACTTC.

The chain's CDR3 is CASSYNGGPTGETQYF. In DNA, the CDR3 is TGTGCCAGCAGTTACAACGGCGGTCCCACGGGGGAGACCCAGTACTTC. The chain couples TRBV6-5 to TRBJ2-5, with a tentative D call TRBD2 (5 bases). The V end lost 2 bases, the J end lost 5 bases, and 18 bases lay between the germline ends. CDR1 and CDR2 from the germline V gene are MNHEY and SVGAGI. The CDR3 totals 16 residues.

J is TRBJ1-2 and V is TRBV2, with TRBD1 matching over 7 bases. Germline loops: CDR1 SNHLY, CDR2 FYNNEI. The CDR3 is 15 residues long. V lost 7 bases and J lost 6; bases outside the gene matches: 14. DNA of the CDR3: TGTGCCAGCATTGACCCCTTCGACAGGGCCGATGGCTACACCTTC. Amino acids: CASIDPFDRADGYTF.

V usage is TRBV4-2 and J usage is TRBJ2-2; maybe TRBD2 (6 bases). The CDR3 totals 11 residues. In germline, CDR1 is LGHNA, CDR2 YNFKEQ. CDR3 DNA sequence: TGTGCTACTAGGGAGGCCGGGGAGCTGTTTTTT. This encodes CATREAGELFF.

Notes on this clone: One end of the junction fails to match germline, which may point to a read error. This rearrangement joins TRBV7-9 to TRBJ1-5; D is unresolved. Germline V CDR1 and CDR2: SEHNR, FQNEAQ (reference sequence). The CDR3 length is 13 residues. The CDR3 sequence: CASSLGGSQPQHF. The CDR3 DNA sequence: TGTGCCAGCAGTTTAGGCGGGAGTCAGCCCCAGCATTTT. The full variable domain, its missing parts supplied by reference TRBV7-9 and TRBJ1-5, is DTGVSQNPRHKITKRGQNVTFRCDPISEHNRLYWYRQTLGQGPEFLTYFQNEAQLEKSRLLSDRFSAERPKGSFSTLEIQRTEQGDSAMYLCASSLGGSQPQHFGDGTRLSIL.

CDR3 DNA sequence: TGTGCCAGCAGCTACGACGGAGGCCAAGAGACCCAGTACTTC. Its protein is CASSYDGGQETQYF. The chain combines TRBV7-9 with TRBJ2-5; possibly TRBD2 for D (5 bases). Trimming removed 4 bases at V and 1 base at J, with 10 bases between. Germline CDR1 and CDR2: SEHNR and FQNEAQ (reference sequence). The CDR3 loop spans 14 amino acids.

The chain is built from TRBV7-2 and TRBJ2-1; 9 positions match TRBD2. The V segment lost 5 bases and the J segment 2 bases; nucleotides outside the gene matches: 7. The CDR3 contains 16 residues. From germline, CDR1 is SGHTA and CDR2 FQGNSA. In DNA form, the CDR3 reads TGTGCCAGCAGCCTCTCTAGCGGGACCACCTACAATGAGCAGTTCTTC. Translation: CASSLSSGTTYNEQFF.

J is TRBJ2-1 and V is TRBV6-1; 9 bases fit TRBD1. There are 14 residues in the CDR3. V shed 3 bases and J 3 bases; nucleotides not matched to a gene: 0. Germline CDR1 MNHNS, CDR2 SASEGT. The CDR3 DNA sequence: TGTGCCAGCAGTGAGGACAGGGGCTACAATGAGCAGTTCTTC. Protein sequence: CASSEDRGYNEQFF.

The chain joins TRBV28 to TRBJ1-1; D might be TRBD1 (5 bases). Germline CDR1 reads MDHEN; CDR2 reads SYDVKM. Trimming cost V 5 bases and J 8 bases, with 12 bases left between them. The CDR3 is 12 amino acids. CDR3 nucleotide sequence: TGTGCCAGCAGTCCAAGGGGTCCGGAAGCTTTCTTT. Its translation: CASSPRGPEAFF.

V usage is TRBV7-8 and J usage is TRBJ1-1, with a tentative D call TRBD1 (5 bases). Trimming took off 5 bases at V and 1 base at J, with 8 bases between the two ends. The V gene's germline CDR1 is SGHVS and CDR2 FQNEAQ. This CDR3 is 13 amino acids long. CDR3 residues: CASSLQGNTEAFF. CDR3 DNA sequence: TGTGCCAGCAGCCTCCAGGGGAACACTGAAGCTTTCTTT.

The chain joins TRBV4-2 to TRBJ2-3, with 9 bases that match TRBD1. The V segment lost 5 bases and the J segment 8 bases; nucleotides outside the gene matches: 17. The CDR3 consists of 17 residues. CDR1 is LGHNA and CDR2 is YNFKEQ in the germline V gene. The CDR3 loop reads CASSITLGTGNVGTQYF. CDR3 DNA: TGTGCCAGCAGCATCACCCTCGGGACAGGGAACGTGGGTACGCAGTATTTT.

This chain uses TRBV4-2 with TRBJ1-5, with 7 nucleotides matching TRBD1. The CDR3 is made up of 15 amino acids. The trim removed 0 bases at V and 6 bases at J, leaving 5 bases unmatched. Germline-derived CDR1 and CDR2 are LGHNA and YNFKEQ. This CDR3 reads CASSQDSGDSQPQHF. Written as DNA, the CDR3 is TGTGCCAGCAGCCAAGATTCAGGGGACAGTCAGCCCCAGCATTTT.

The chain joins TRBV7-2 to TRBJ2-2; D possibly corresponds to TRBD1 (5 bases). This CDR3 has 15 residues. Deletions cut 5 bases from V and 4 bases from J, with 14 bases between. Germline lookup yields CDR1 SGHTA and CDR2 FQGNSA. CDR3 sequence reads: CASSPSDIRTGELFF. DNA for the CDR3: TGTGCCAGCAGCCCGTCGGACATACGCACCGGGGAGCTGTTTTTT.

As regards this clone: Other DNA sequences in this specimen translate into the identical CDR3. The V and J genes are TRBV19 and TRBJ2-1; D not resolved. Germline V lookup: CDR1 LNHDA, CDR2 SQIVND (reference sequence). The V end was cut by 4 bases, the J end by 4 bases, with 8 bases between. The CDR3 is made up of 13 amino acids. The CDR3 DNA is TGTGCCAGTAGTACCTCCGGGTACAATGAGCAGTTCTTC. Protein: CASSTSGYNEQFF. The entire variable domain, with the rest obtained from reference TRBV19 and TRBJ2-1, is as follows: DGGITQSPKYLFRKEGQNVTLSCEQNLNHDAMYWYRQDPGQGLRLIYYSQIVNDFQKGDIAEGYSVSREKKESFPLTVTSAQKNPTAFYLCASSTSGYNEQFFGPGTRLTVL.

This clone was counted a single time. The rearrangement joins TRBV7-2 to TRBJ2-1; D unclear. V lost 5 bases to trimming and J lost 6 bases, with 11 bases between them. This CDR3 contains 13 residues. In germline, CDR1 is SGHTA, CDR2 FQGNSA. The CDR3 DNA is TGTGCCAGCAGCCCCTATGTAGTCAATGAGCAGTTCTTC. Its protein is CASSPYVVNEQFF. Full variable domain (remainder filled in from reference TRBV7-2 and TRBJ2-1): GAGVSQSPSNKVTEKGKDVELRCDPISGHTALYWYRQSLGQGLEFLIYFQGNSAPDKSGLPSDRFSAERTGGSVSTLTIQRTQQEDSAVYLCASSPYVVNEQFFGPGTRLTVL.

The chain carries TRBV28 and TRBJ1-1; TRBD1 agrees at 8 bases. The germline V gene encodes CDR1 MDHEN and CDR2 SYDVKM. V lost 3 bases to trimming and J lost 4 bases; unmatched junction nucleotides: 10. The CDR3 has 16 amino acids. The CDR3 protein is CASSFSRGLGVTEAFF. CDR3 DNA: TGTGCCAGCAGTTTTTCCAGGGGGCTGGGGGTCACTGAAGCTTTCTTT.

V is TRBV3-1 (or the pseudogene TRBV3-2) and J is TRBJ2-3, with TRBD2 matching 12 bases. Looked up from germline, CDR1 is LGHDT and CDR2 is YNNKEL (reference sequence). V was pared by 3 bases and J by 4 bases, with 11 bases of the junction left unmatched. The length of the CDR3 is 18 residues. The CDR3, as DNA: TGTGCCAGCAGCCATCAATTTGGACTAGCGGGGCAACCAGATACGCAGTATTTT. This encodes CASSHQFGLAGQPDTQYF.

The chain couples TRBV27 to TRBJ1-2, with D possibly matching TRBD1 (5 bases). Between the trimmed V and J ends, which lost 5 bases and 8 bases, there was a span of 18 bases. Germline lookup yields CDR1 MNHEY and CDR2 SMNVEV (reference sequence). The CDR3 sequence is 14 residues long. CDR3 DNA: TGTGCCAGCAGTACCATGGGGACTTCATACGGCTACACCTTC. Translation: CASSTMGTSYGYTF.